Reported below is one TCR beta chain. This entry is derived from a study of blood T cell repertoires in COVID-19. In the original processing: Amplification with reference gene primers provided the estimates of nucleated cell counts. The assay was immunoSEQ multiplex PCR, and TCRdb's table has in-frame clones only and misses some. The V and J calls and clone size are taken from that table; D and trimming were inferred from the DNA. The data hold roughly 18,000 clones, with over 75% observed a single time. Sequenced material: peripheral blood. The receptor was isolated from a man at least 80 years old with acute or convalescent COVID-19.

The CDR3 reads CASIGWRRNTEAFF. Written as DNA, the CDR3 is TGTGCCAGCATTGGTTGGCGGAGAAACACTGAAGCTTTCTTT. The J gene is TRBJ1-1, the V gene TRBV27; D is ambiguous. Germline V lookup: CDR1 MNHEY, CDR2 SMNVEV (reference sequence). V lost 7 bases to trimming and J lost 2 bases, with 14 bases between them. The CDR3 spans 14 residues.